This paragraph reports one T cell receptor beta chain. The antigen is not known. TCRdb passed the reads through MiXCR, listing each CDR3 protein once. The table shows about 700,000 distinct CDR3 sequences, with around 30% occurring only once. The CDR3 runs to 14 residues. V shed 8 bases, J shed 2 bases, and the junction held 8 bases outside the gene matches. From germline, CDR1 is MNHNS and CDR2 SASEGT. The sample comes from a study of T cell repertoires in cytomegalovirus infection. This clonotype was sampled from a human donor in good health (CMV status not recorded). Some clones in this sample may be carry-over from other donors' samples. Here the sequenced sample was cultured PBMCs, taken from culture after CMV antigen stimulation. The chain uses TRBV6-1 and TRBJ1-1, with 7 positions matching TRBD1. In nucleotides, the CDR3 is TGTGCCAGCGACAGGGATGTGGGAAACACTGAAGCTTTCTTT. Protein: CASDRDVGNTEAFF.